This entry lists 27 T cell receptor beta chains sequenced from one sample in a study of cytomegalovirus exposure and HLA in healthy donors. This PCR relied on a set of 60 Vbeta primers and 13 Jbeta primers. TCRdb's table, derived via immunoSEQ multiplex PCR, lists solely in-frame clones and lacks some. The repertoire consists of about 14,000 clones, with about 60% occurring once and the leading ten covering roughly a sixth. Sample: PBMCs. Receptor source: a woman aged 50 to 60 in good health and CMV-seropositive.

The V call is TRBV4-1, the J call TRBJ2-7; 12 nucleotides align to TRBD1. The CDR3 length is 16 residues. From germline, CDR1 is MGHRA and CDR2 YSYEKL. V lost 5 bases to trimming and J lost 7 bases; unmatched junction nucleotides: 12. The CDR3 reads CASSKRAGQGAWEQYF. The CDR3, as DNA: TGCGCCAGCAGCAAAAGAGCGGGACAGGGGGCATGGGAGCAGTACTTC.

The rearrangement links TRBV18 to TRBJ1-1, with 8 bases matching TRBD1. Germline CDR1 reads KGHSH; CDR2 reads LQKENI. Trimming removed 5 bases from V and 1 base from J; junction bases left unmatched: 3. CDR3 length: 14 amino acids. The CDR3 DNA sequence: TGTGCCAGCTCAGTAGGACAGGGGAACACTGAAGCTTTCTTT. Amino acid sequence: CASSVGQGNTEAFF.

The chain recombines TRBV9 with TRBJ1-5; the match to TRBD1 covers 7 bases. Trimming at V came to 3 bases and at J to 7 bases, leaving 10 bases not matched to a gene. Germline lookup yields CDR1 SGDLS and CDR2 YYNGEE. The CDR3 covers 15 residues. The CDR3 spells CASSAIGTVGQPQHF. The CDR3 DNA is TGTGCCAGCAGCGCTATCGGGACAGTGGGGCAGCCCCAGCATTTT.

This chain links TRBV7-9 with TRBJ2-7; a possible D gene is TRBD1 (6 bases). CDR1 SEHNR and CDR2 FQNEAQ come from the germline V gene (reference sequence). Trimming cost V 4 bases and J 1 base, with 8 bases left between them. CDR3 length equals 13 residues. As DNA, the CDR3 is TGTGCCAGCAGCTCGGGACAATCCTACGAGCAGTACTTC. Translated, it gives CASSSGQSYEQYF. Full variable domain (rest looked up from reference TRBV7-9 and TRBJ2-7): DTGVSQNPRHKITKRGQNVTFRCDPISEHNRLYWYRQTLGQGPEFLTYFQNEAQLEKSRLLSDRFSAERPKGSFSTLEIQRTEQGDSAMYLCASSSGQSYEQYFGPGTRLTVT.

By proportion, this clone is medium-sized. This chain links TRBV5-4 with TRBJ2-7, with 7 bases aligning to TRBD1. Unmatched junction bases numbered 4, after V lost 2 bases and J lost 5 bases. The CDR3 loop spans 13 amino acids. From germline, CDR1 is SGHNT and CDR2 YYREEE (reference sequence). This CDR3 reads CASSLQGRNEQYF. CDR3 nucleotide sequence: TGTGCCAGCAGCTTACAGGGGCGGAACGAGCAGTACTTC. The complete variable domain, with remaining parts taken from reference TRBV5-4 and TRBJ2-7, reads ETGVTQSPTHLIKTRGQQVTLRCSSQSGHNTVSWYQQALGQGPQFIFQYYREEENGRGNFPPRFSGLQFPNYSSELNVNALELDDSALYLCASSLQGRNEQYFGPGTRLTVT.

The chain has TRBV11-3 and TRBJ2-5, with D possibly TRBD1 on 6 matching bases. Between the trimmed V and J ends, which lost 4 bases and 5 bases, there was a span of 17 bases. CDR3 length equals 15 residues. Germline loops: CDR1 SGHNT, CDR2 YENEEA. CDR3 sequence reads: CASSSGRLRGETQYF. DNA for the CDR3: TGTGCCAGCAGCTCGGGACGTCTTAGGGGGGAGACCCAGTACTTC.

CDR3 in DNA: TGTGCCTGGTCCAGGTCCGCTGAAGCTTTCTTT. Its protein product is CAWSRSAEAFF. This chain links TRBV30 with TRBJ1-1; D is undetermined. V was shortened by 5 bases and J by 6 bases, with 10 bases between the two germline ends. Germline V gene lookup returns CDR1 GTSNPN and CDR2 SVGIG (reference sequence). CDR3 length: 11 residues.

V gene TRBV6-4 combines with J gene TRBJ2-2; 10 bases align to TRBD2. CDR1 MRHNA and CDR2 SNTAGT come from the germline V gene. Unmatched junction bases numbered 0, after V lost 2 bases and J lost 3 bases. This CDR3 is built from 15 residues. The CDR3 spells CASSDGTSDTGELFF. CDR3 sequence (DNA): TGTGCCAGCAGTGACGGGACTAGCGACACCGGGGAGCTGTTTTTT.

This sequence joins TRBV27 and TRBJ2-1; TRBD2 aligns across 7 bases. V dropped 5 bases and J dropped 9; count of bases not matched to a gene: 4. Looked up from germline, CDR1 is MNHEY and CDR2 is SMNVEV (reference sequence). The CDR3 loop spans 12 amino acids. The CDR3, as DNA: TGTGCCAGCAGTCAAGCGGGAAGTGAGCAGTTCTTC. Its protein is CASSQAGSEQFF.

J is TRBJ1-1 and V is TRBV10-3; D is unresolved. Per the germline V gene, CDR1 is ENHRY and CDR2 is SYGVKD. V was trimmed by 2 bases and J by 4 bases, leaving 8 bases between them. The CDR3 covers 13 residues. The CDR3 DNA sequence: TGTGCCATCAGTGAGGCAGGATTCACTGAAGCTTTCTTT. Translated: CAISEAGFTEAFF.

J is TRBJ2-7 and V is TRBV6-5; the match to TRBD2 covers 10 bases. CDR1 is MNHEY and CDR2 is SVGAGI in the germline V gene. The CDR3 runs 15 residues. Unmatched junction bases numbered 8, after V lost 2 bases and J lost 7 bases. The CDR3, as DNA: TGTGCCAGCAGTTACGATCTAGCGGGAGATGGGGAGCAGTACTTC. It encodes CASSYDLAGDGEQYF.

The genes are TRBV7-2 and TRBJ2-7; 12 nucleotides match TRBD2. This CDR3 contains 15 residues. V lost 5 bases, J lost 2 bases, and 4 bases stayed unmatched. Looked up from germline, CDR1 is SGHTA and CDR2 is FQGNSA. The CDR3 nucleotides are TGTGCCAGCAGCCTCTGGACTAGCGGGACCTACGAGCAGTACTTC. It is translated as CASSLWTSGTYEQYF.

The genes are TRBV7-8 and TRBJ2-1, with D possibly matching TRBD2 (6 bases). Trimming cost V 8 bases and J 5 bases, with 13 bases left between them. Germline CDR1 and CDR2: SGHVS and FQNEAQ. CDR3 size: 13 residues. CDR3 DNA sequence: TGTGCCAGCGCCGGGACTTCTCACAATGAGCAGTTCTTC. It yields the protein CASAGTSHNEQFF.

This clone turned up a few times. The CDR3 sequence is CASGTGTGQPQHF. Written as DNA, the CDR3 is TGTGCCAGCGGAACAGGGACAGGGCAGCCCCAGCATTTT. The chain has TRBV6-5 and TRBJ1-5, with 9 bases identical to TRBD1. Germline V gives CDR1 MNHEY, CDR2 SVGAGI. This CDR3 region has 13 residues. V gave up 8 bases and J gave up 7 bases; unmatched junction bases: 6.

This clone has only a few counts. The V and J genes are TRBV28 and TRBJ2-3; TRBD2 aligns across 10 bases. The V segment lost 8 bases and the J segment 5 bases; nucleotides outside the gene matches: 10. Germline CDR1 and CDR2: MDHEN and SYDVKM. This CDR3 comprises 15 residues. The DNA of the CDR3 is TGTGCCAGCGGTCGTCCTAGCGGGAGTCGAGATACGCAGTATTTT. Amino acids: CASGRPSGSRDTQYF.

This clone was seen only once. The chain couples TRBV9 to TRBJ2-7; D is undetermined. CDR1 and CDR2 from the germline V gene are SGDLS and YYNGEE. The CDR3 sequence is 14 residues long. Trimming took 0 bases from V and 4 from J, leaving 11 bases between them. Here the CDR3 DNA reads TGTGCCAGCAGCGTAGGATTGGGCACTTACGAGCAGTACTTC. Translation gives CASSVGLGTYEQYF.

The chain's CDR3 is CASSLTVPAEAFF. DNA for the CDR3: TGTGCCAGCAGTTTAACCGTCCCGGCTGAAGCTTTCTTT. The chain recombines TRBV28 with TRBJ1-1; no firm D call. Germline lookup yields CDR1 MDHEN and CDR2 SYDVKM. V dropped 2 bases and J dropped 6 bases, with 10 bases sitting between them. This CDR3 comprises 13 residues.

Note on this clone: The final CDR3 position lacks the conserved phenylalanine or tryptophan, pointing to a likely read error. DNA of the CDR3: TGTGCCAGCAGCTTAAACACCGGGGAGCTGTTTGTT. Translating gives CASSLNTGELFV. The chain combines TRBV13 with TRBJ2-2; the D is unclear. Per germline, CDR1 PRHDT and CDR2 FYEKMQ (reference sequence). The CDR3 has 12 residues. Trimming shortened V by 2 bases and J by 2 bases, and 0 bases separated the two germline ends.

This clone was detected a few times. V gene TRBV5-4 combines with J gene TRBJ2-3; 12 nucleotides agree with TRBD1. The germline gives CDR1 SGHNT, CDR2 YYREEE (reference sequence). The CDR3 totals 16 residues. V was pared by 4 bases and J by 3 bases, with 6 bases of the junction left unmatched. Written as DNA, the CDR3 is TGTGCCAGCAGCCGGACGGGACAGGGGGCAACAGATACGCAGTATTTT. It is translated as CASSRTGQGATDTQYF.

This clone was seen a few times. V and J are TRBV28 and TRBJ1-2; no clear D. V was pared by 3 bases and J by 8 bases, with 13 bases between. This CDR3 spans 13 amino acids. From germline, CDR1 is MDHEN and CDR2 SYDVKM. The CDR3 nucleotides read TGTGCCAGCAGTTTCGGGTCTTTCGGGGGCTACACCTTC. Amino acids: CASSFGSFGGYTF.

This clone was detected only a few times. The genes are TRBV6-1 and TRBJ2-1; a possible D gene is TRBD1 (6 bases). Trimming took 5 bases from V and 7 from J, leaving 9 bases between them. The CDR3 has 12 amino acids. Per the germline V gene, CDR1 is MNHNS and CDR2 is SASEGT. Here the CDR3 reads CASSLDRNEQFF. In DNA form, the CDR3 reads TGTGCCAGCAGTTTAGACAGGAATGAGCAGTTCTTC.

The CDR3 DNA is TGTGCCTTCCAAACAGGGCCGGGCAATCAGCCCCAGCATTTT. Translating it yields CAFQTGPGNQPQHF. The chain joins TRBV30 to TRBJ1-5; the D gene is possibly TRBD1 (6 bases). Germline CDR1 reads GTSNPN; CDR2 reads SVGIG (reference sequence). The CDR3 runs to 14 residues. V was shortened by 7 bases and J by 2 bases, with 15 bases between the two germline ends.

This clone was recorded a few times. This rearrangement joins TRBV6-5 to TRBJ1-5; 9 bases agree with TRBD1. The J segment lost 9 bases and the V segment lost 6 bases, leaving 9 bases of the junction unmatched. Germline V gives CDR1 MNHEY, CDR2 SVGAGI. There are 14 residues in the CDR3. The CDR3 sequence: CASSRDRAFRPQHF. In DNA form, the CDR3 reads TGTGCCAGCAGCCGGGACAGGGCCTTTCGGCCCCAGCATTTT.

The chain links TRBV4-1 to TRBJ1-5, with D unresolved. The CDR3 consists of 16 residues. The ends were cut back, 0 bases at V and 0 bases at J, with 9 bases in the middle. Germline lookup yields CDR1 MGHRA and CDR2 YSYEKL. This CDR3 is CASSQDYSLSNQPQHF. In DNA, the CDR3 is TGCGCCAGCAGCCAAGATTACAGTCTTAGCAATCAGCCCCAGCATTTT.

The chain links TRBV30 to TRBJ1-1; D is unclear. This CDR3 region has 12 residues. The germline V gene has CDR1 GTSNPN and CDR2 SVGIG (reference sequence). Deletions cut 2 bases from V and 4 bases from J, with 8 bases between. The CDR3 nucleotides read TGTGCCTGGAGTATGAGTCCCACTGAAGCTTTCTTT. Translating gives CAWSMSPTEAFF.

This chain links TRBV4-1 with TRBJ2-3; the D gene is possibly TRBD2 (6 bases). Per germline, CDR1 MGHRA and CDR2 YSYEKL. Trimming removed 4 bases from V and 4 bases from J, with 15 bases in between. The CDR3 sequence is 15 residues long. In DNA, the CDR3 is TGCGCCAGCAGCCTTGCGGGATTTCGCCCAGATACGCAGTATTTT. Amino acids: CASSLAGFRPDTQYF.

This clone was detected only once. V gene TRBV12-2 combines with J gene TRBJ1-2; the table gives TRBD1 as D, unverified against the DNA. TRBV12-2 is given as a pseudogene. This CDR3 spans 14 amino acids. The CDR3: CASRDSQDNYGYTF. The CDR3 nucleotides read TGTGCAAGTCGCGACAGTCAGGATAACTATGGCTACACCTTC.